Listed here is a single T cell receptor beta chain. The V and J ends lost 5 bases and 7 bases, in that order; junction bases with no gene match: 9. Per germline, CDR1 LNHDA and CDR2 SQIVND (reference sequence). The length of the CDR3 is 16 residues. This sample is drawn from a study of blood T cell repertoires in COVID-19. Whole-study context: Researchers got acute and convalescent COVID-19 samples from the United States, Italy and Spain. The cDNA or gDNA used as material had been derived from T cells, B-cell-depleted T cells, or PBMCs.

How the authors handled the data: Estimated nucleated cell counts came from reference gene primer amplification. Produced via immunoSEQ multiplex PCR; TCRdb's table is partial and in-frame only. From that table come the V and J calls and clone size; the DNA was used to work out D and trimming. Found here are about 330,000 clones, 65% to 90% of them singletons; the top ten hold around 7.2%. The receptor's source is a human donor in a cohort sampled during active COVID-19. Specimen: peripheral blood. The V call is TRBV19, the J call TRBJ2-1; TRBD2 aligns across 12 bases. This CDR3 is CASSPLGLAGRNEQFF. CDR3 sequence (DNA): TGTGCCAGTAGTCCCTTAGGACTAGCGGGGCGAAATGAGCAGTTCTTC.